The following is a TCR beta chain sequence with its context. This sample was taken from a study of blood T cell repertoires in COVID-19. In the study overall: Specimens from acute and convalescent COVID-19 originated in the United States, Italy and Spain. PBMCs, B-cell-depleted T cells, or T cells provided the cDNA or gDNA that made up the material.

The CDR3 has 15 amino acids. V lost 2 bases to trimming and J lost 3 bases, with 13 bases between them. Germline-derived CDR1 and CDR2 are SNHLY and FYNNEI. Authors' analysis steps: Reference gene primers were amplified, and this amplification served to estimate nucleated cell counts. Clones were read by immunoSEQ multiplex PCR, and TCRdb kept only the in-frame ones, dropping some. The V and J calls and clone size are taken from that table; D and trimming were inferred from the DNA. Found here are just over 150,000 clones, 75% to 90% of them singletons; the top ten hold 2.4%. This receptor was identified in a woman aged 70 to 79 with acute or convalescent COVID-19. The source material was peripheral blood. The gene calls are TRBV2 and TRBJ2-5; possibly TRBD2 for D (6 bases). This CDR3 is CASSEFWEAKETQYF. Written as DNA, the CDR3 is TGTGCCAGCAGTGAATTTTGGGAGGCCAAAGAGACCCAGTACTTC.